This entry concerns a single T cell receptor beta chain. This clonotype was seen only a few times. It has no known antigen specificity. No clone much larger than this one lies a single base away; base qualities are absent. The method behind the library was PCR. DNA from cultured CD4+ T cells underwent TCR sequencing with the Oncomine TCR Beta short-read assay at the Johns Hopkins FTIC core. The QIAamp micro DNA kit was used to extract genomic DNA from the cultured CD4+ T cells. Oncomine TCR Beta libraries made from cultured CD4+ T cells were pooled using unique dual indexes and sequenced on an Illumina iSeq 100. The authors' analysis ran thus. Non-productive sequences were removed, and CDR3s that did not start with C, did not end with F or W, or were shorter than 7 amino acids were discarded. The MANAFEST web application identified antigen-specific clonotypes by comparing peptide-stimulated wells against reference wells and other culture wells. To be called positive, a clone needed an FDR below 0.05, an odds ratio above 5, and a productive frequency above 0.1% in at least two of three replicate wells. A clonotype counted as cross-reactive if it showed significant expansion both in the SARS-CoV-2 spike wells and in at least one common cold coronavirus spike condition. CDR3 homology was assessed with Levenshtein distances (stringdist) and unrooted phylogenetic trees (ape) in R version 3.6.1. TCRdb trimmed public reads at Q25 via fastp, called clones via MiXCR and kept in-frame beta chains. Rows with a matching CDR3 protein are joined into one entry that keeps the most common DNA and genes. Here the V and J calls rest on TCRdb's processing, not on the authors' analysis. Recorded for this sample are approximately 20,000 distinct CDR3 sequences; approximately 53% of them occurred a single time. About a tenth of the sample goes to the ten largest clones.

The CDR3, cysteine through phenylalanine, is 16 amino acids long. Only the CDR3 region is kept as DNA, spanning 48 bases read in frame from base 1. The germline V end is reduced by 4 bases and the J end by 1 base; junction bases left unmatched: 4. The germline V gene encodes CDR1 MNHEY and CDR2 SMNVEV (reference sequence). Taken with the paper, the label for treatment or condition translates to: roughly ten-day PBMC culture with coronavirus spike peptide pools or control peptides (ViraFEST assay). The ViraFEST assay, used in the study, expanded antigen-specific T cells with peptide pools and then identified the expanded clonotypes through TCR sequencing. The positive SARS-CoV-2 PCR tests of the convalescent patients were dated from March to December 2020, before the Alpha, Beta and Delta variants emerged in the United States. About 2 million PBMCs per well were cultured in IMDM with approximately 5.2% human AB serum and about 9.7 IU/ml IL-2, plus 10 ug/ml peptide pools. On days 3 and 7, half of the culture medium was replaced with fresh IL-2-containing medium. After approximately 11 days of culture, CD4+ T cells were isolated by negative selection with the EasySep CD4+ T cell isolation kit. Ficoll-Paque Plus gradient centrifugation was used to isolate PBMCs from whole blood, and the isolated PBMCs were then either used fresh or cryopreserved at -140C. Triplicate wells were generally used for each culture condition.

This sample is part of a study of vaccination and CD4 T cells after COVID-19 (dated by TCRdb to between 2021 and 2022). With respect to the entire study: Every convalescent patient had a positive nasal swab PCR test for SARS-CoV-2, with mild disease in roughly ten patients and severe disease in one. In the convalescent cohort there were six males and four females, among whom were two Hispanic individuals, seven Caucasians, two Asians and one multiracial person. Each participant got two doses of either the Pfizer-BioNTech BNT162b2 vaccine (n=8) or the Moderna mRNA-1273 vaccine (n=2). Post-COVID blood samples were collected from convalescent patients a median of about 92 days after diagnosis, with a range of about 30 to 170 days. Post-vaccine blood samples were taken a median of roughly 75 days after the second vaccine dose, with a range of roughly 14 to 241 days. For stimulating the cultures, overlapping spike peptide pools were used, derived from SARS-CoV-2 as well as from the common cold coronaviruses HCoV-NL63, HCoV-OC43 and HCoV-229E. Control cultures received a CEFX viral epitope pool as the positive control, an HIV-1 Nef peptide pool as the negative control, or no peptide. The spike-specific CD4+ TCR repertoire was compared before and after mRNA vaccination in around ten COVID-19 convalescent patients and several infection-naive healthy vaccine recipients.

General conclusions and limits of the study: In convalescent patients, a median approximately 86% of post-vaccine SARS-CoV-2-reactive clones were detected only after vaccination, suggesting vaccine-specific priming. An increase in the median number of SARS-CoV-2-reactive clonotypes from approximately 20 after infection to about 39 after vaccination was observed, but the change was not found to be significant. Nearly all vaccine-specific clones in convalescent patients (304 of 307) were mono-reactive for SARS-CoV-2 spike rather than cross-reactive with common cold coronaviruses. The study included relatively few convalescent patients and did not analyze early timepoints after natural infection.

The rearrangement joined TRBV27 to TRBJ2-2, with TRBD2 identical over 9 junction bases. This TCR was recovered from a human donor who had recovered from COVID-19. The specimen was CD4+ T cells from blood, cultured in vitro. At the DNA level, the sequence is TGTGCCAGCAGTTCCGGACTAGCGCGGAACACCGGGGAGCTGTTTTTT. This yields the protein CASSSGLARNTGELFF.